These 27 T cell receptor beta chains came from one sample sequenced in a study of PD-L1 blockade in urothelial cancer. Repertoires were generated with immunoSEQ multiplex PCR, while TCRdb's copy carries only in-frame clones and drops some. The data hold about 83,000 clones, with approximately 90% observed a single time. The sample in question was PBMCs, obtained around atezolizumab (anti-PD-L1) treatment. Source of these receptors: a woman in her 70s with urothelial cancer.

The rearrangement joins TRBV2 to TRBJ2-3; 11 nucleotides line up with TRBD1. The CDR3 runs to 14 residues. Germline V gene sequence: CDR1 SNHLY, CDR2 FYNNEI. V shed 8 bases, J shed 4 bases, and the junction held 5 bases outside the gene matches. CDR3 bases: TGTGCCAGCCTCGGACAGGGGGCAGCAGATACGCAGTATTTT. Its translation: CASLGQGAADTQYF.

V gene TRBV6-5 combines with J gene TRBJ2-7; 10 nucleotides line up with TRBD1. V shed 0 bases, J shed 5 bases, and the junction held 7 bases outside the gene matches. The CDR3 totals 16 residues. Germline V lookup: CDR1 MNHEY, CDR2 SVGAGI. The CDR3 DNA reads TGTGCCAGCAGTTACTCGACGGGACAGGGGCTCAACGAGCAGTACTTC. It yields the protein CASSYSTGQGLNEQYF.

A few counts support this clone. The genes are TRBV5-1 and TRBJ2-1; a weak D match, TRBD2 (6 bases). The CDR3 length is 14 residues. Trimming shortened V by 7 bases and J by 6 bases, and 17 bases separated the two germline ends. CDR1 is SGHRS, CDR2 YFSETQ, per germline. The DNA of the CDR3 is TGCGCCAGCGGAAGGTCTACTAGCTCCAATGAGCAGTTCTTC. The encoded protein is CASGRSTSSNEQFF. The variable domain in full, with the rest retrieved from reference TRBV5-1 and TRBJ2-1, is KAGVTQTPRYLIKTRGQQVTLSCSPISGHRSVSWYQQTPGQGLQFLFEYFSETQRNKGNFPGRFSGRQFSNSRSEMNVSTLELGDSALYLCASGRSTSSNEQFFGPGTRLTVL.

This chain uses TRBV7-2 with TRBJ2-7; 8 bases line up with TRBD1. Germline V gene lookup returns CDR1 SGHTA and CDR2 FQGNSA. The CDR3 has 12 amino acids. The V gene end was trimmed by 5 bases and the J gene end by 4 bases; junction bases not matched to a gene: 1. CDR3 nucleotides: TGTGCCAGCAGCAGGACAGGGTACGAGCAGTACTTC. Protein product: CASSRTGYEQYF.

This CDR3 reads CASSIGGQAYNYGYTF. CDR3 DNA: TGTGCCAGTAGTATAGGGGGACAGGCCTATAACTATGGCTACACCTTC. The rearrangement joins TRBV19 to TRBJ1-2; 8 bases fit TRBD1. Germline lookup yields CDR1 LNHDA and CDR2 SQIVND (reference sequence). Germline trimming cut 1 base from V and 1 base from J; bases unmatched to any gene: 5. The CDR3 contains 16 residues.

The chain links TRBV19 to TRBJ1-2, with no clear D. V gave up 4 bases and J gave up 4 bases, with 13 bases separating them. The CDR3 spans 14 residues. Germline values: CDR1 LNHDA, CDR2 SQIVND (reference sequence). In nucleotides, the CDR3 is TGTGCCAGTAGTACCGCGGGGAGGACCTATGGCTACACCTTC. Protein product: CASSTAGRTYGYTF.

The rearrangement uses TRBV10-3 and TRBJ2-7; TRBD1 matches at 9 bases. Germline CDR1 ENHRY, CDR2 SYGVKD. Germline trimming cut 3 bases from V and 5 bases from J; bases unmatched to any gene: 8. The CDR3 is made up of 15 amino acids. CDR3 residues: CAISDPTGGPHEQYF. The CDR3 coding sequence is TGTGCCATCAGTGACCCGACAGGGGGTCCCCACGAGCAGTACTTC.

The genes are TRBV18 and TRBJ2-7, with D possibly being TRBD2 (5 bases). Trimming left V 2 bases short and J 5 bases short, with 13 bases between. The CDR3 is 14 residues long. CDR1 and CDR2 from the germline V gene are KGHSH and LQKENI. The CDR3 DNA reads TGTGCCAGCTCACCAGGAGGAATCACCCACGAGCAGTACTTC. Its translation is CASSPGGITHEQYF.

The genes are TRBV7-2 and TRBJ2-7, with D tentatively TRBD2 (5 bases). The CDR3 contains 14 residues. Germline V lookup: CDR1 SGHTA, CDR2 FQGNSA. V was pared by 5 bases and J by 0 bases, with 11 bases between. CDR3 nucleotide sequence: TGTGCCAGCAGCCTTAGCGCCAGCTCCTACGAGCAGTACTTC. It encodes CASSLSASSYEQYF. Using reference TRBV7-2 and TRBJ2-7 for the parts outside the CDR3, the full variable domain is GAGVSQSPSNKVTEKGKDVELRCDPISGHTALYWYRQSLGQGLEFLIYFQGNSAPDKSGLPSDRFSAERTGGSVSTLTIQRTQQEDSAVYLCASSLSASSYEQYFGPGTRLTVT.

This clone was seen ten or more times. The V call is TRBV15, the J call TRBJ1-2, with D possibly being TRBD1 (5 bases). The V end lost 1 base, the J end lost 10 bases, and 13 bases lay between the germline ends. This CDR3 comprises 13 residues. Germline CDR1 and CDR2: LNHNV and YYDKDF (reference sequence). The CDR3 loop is CATSRVGGVAYTF. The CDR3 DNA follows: TGTGCCACCAGCAGAGTTGGAGGGGTCGCCTACACCTTC.

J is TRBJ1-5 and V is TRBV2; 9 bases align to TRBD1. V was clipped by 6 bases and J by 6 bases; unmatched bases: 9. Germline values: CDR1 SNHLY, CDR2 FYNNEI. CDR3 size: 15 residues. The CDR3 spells CASSVTGGRVQPQHF. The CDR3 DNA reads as TGTGCCAGCAGCGTTACAGGGGGCCGTGTTCAGCCCCAGCATTTT.

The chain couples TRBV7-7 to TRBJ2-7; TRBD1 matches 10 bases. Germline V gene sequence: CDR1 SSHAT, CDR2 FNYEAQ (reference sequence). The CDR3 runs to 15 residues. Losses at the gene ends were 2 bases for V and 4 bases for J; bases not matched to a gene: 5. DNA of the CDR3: TGTGCCAGCAGCTTATCCCCGGGACAGGGGTACGAGCAGTACTTC. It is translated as CASSLSPGQGYEQYF.

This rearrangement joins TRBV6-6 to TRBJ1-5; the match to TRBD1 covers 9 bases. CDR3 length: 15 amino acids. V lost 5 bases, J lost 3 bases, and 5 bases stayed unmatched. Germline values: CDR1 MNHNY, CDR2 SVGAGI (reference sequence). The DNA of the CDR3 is TGTGCCAGCAGTCGGGACAGGGATAACAATCAGCCCCAGCATTTT. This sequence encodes CASSRDRDNNQPQHF.

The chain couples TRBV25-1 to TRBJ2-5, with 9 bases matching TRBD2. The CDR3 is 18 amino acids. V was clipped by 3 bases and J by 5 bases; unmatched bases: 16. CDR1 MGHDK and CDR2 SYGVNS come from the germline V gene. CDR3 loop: CASSDPQVRLAGRETQYF. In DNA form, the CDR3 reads TGTGCCAGCAGTGATCCGCAGGTCAGGCTAGCGGGACGGGAGACCCAGTACTTC.

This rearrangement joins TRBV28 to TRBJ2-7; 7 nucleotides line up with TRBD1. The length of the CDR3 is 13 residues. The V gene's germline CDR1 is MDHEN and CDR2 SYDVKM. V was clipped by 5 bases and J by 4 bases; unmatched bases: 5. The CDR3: CASSPNRGYEQYF. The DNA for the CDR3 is TGTGCCAGCAGTCCGAACAGGGGTTACGAGCAGTACTTC.

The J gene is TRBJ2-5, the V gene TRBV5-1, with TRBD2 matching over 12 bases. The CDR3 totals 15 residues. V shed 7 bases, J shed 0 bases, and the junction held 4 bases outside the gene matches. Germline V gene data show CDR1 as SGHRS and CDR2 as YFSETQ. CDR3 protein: CASATSGGYQETQYF. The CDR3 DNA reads TGCGCCAGCGCCACTAGCGGGGGGTACCAAGAGACCCAGTACTTC. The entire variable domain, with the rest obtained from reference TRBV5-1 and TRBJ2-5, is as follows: KAGVTQTPRYLIKTRGQQVTLSCSPISGHRSVSWYQQTPGQGLQFLFEYFSETQRNKGNFPGRFSGRQFSNSRSEMNVSTLELGDSALYLCASATSGGYQETQYFGPGTRLLVL.

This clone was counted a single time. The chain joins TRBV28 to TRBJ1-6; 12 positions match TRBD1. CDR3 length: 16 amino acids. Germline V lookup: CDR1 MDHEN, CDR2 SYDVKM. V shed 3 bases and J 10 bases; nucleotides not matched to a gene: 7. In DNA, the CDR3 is TGTGCCAGCAGTTTGACGGGACAGGGGGCTAGGTCACCCCTCCACTTT. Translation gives CASSLTGQGARSPLHF.

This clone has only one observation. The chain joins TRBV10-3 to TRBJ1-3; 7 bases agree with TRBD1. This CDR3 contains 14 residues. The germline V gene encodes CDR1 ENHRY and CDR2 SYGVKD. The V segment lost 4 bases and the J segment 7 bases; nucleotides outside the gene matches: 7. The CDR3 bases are TGTGCCATCAGTGGGACAGGCTCCAGGAACACCATATATTTT. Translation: CAISGTGSRNTIYF.

The CDR3 DNA sequence: TGCGCCAGCAGCTTGGGGGGGGACCTACTCCTTACCCAGTACTTC. Its translation is CASSLGGDLLLTQYF. This chain links TRBV5-1 with TRBJ2-5, with D possibly TRBD2 on 6 matching bases. Trimming removed 0 bases from V and 8 bases from J, with 17 bases in between. Germline values: CDR1 SGHRS, CDR2 YFSETQ. This CDR3 has 15 residues.

This chain's CDR3 is CASRSGTGVLDPYNEQFF. Here the CDR3 DNA reads TGTGCCAGCCGTTCCGGGACAGGGGTGCTCGATCCCTACAATGAGCAGTTCTTC. The genes are TRBV2 and TRBJ2-1, with 10 bases lining up with TRBD1. The V and J ends lost 8 bases and 2 bases, in that order; junction bases with no gene match: 15. Germline V CDR1 and CDR2: SNHLY, FYNNEI. CDR3 length equals 18 residues.

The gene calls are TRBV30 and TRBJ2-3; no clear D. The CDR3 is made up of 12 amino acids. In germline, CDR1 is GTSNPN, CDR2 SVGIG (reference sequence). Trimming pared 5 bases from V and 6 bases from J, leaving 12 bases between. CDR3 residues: CAWGVSMDTQYF. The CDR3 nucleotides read TGTGCCTGGGGAGTCTCGATGGATACGCAGTATTTT.

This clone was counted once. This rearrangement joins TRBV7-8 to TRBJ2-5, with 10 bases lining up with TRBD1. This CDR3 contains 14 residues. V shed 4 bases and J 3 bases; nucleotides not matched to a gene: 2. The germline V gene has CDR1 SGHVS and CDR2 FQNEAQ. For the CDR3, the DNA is TGTGCCAGCAGCTGGGGGACAGGGGAAGAGACCCAGTACTTC. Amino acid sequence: CASSWGTGEETQYF.

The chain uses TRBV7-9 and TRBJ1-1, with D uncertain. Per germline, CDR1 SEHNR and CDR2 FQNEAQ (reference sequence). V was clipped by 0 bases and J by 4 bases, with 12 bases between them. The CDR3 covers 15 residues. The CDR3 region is CASSLAHTSPTEAFF. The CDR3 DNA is TGTGCCAGCAGCTTAGCCCATACTTCCCCCACTGAAGCTTTCTTT.

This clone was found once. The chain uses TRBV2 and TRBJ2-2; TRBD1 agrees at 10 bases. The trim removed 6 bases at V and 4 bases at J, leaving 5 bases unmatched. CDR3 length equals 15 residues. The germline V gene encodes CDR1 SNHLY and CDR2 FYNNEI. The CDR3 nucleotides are TGTGCCAGCAGCGCGGGACAGGGGCCCACCGGGGAGCTGTTTTTT. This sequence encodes CASSAGQGPTGELFF. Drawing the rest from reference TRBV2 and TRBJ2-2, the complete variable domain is EPEVTQTPSHQVTQMGQEVILRCVPISNHLYFYWYRQILGQKVEFLVSFYNNEISEKSEIFDDQFSVERPDGSNFTLKIRSTKLEDSAMYFCASSAGQGPTGELFFGEGSRLTVL.

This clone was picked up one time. The CDR3 DNA sequence: TGTGCCACCAGCAGTAACTCCTACGAGCAGTACTTC. Translation gives CATSSNSYEQYF. The chain couples TRBV15 to TRBJ2-7; D not certain. V lost 3 bases, J lost 0 bases, and 3 bases lay in between. The germline V gene encodes CDR1 LNHNV and CDR2 YYDKDF (reference sequence). The length of the CDR3 is 12 residues.

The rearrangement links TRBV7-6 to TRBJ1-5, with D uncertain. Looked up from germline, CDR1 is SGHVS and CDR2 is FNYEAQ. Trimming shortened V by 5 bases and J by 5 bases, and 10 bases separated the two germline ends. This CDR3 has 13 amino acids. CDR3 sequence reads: CASSPDNYQPQHF. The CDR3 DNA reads TGTGCCAGCAGCCCAGACAATTATCAGCCCCAGCATTTT.

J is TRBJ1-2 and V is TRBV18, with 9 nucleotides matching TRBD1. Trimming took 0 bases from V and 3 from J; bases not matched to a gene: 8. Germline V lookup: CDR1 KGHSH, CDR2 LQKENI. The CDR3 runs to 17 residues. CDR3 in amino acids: CASSPPVGTGGDYGYTF. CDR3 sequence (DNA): TGTGCCAGCTCACCACCGGTTGGTACAGGGGGCGACTATGGCTACACCTTC.